Listed below are T cell receptor beta chains from one sample, sequenced in a study of cytomegalovirus exposure and HLA in healthy donors. Sequenced by immunoSEQ multiplex PCR; TCRdb stores in-frame clones only, minus some. The sample holds hundreds of thousands of clones, around 73% seen once. Sequencing used PBMCs. The receptor set was obtained from a male donor in good health and CMV-seronegative. CDR3s include the opening cysteine and the closing phenylalanine or tryptophan. The D gene is left open where the match is weak. Clone size, where shown, is once, few, many, or a class for clones that have expanded.

CDR3 protein | CDR3 DNA | J gene | clone size | V gene | D gene
CSVGGGYEQYF | TGCAGCGTGGGGGGGGGCTACGAGCAGTACTTC | TRBJ2-7 | NA | TRBV29-1 | TRBD2
CASVHFGGRRETQYF | TGTGCCAGCGTCCACTTCGGCGGGAGAAGAGAGACCCAGTACTTC | TRBJ2-5 | NA | TRBV6-1 | TRBD2
CASSVGQSQETQYF | TGTGCCAGCAGCGTAGGACAGTCACAAGAGACCCAGTACTTC | TRBJ2-5 | once | TRBV9 | NA
CSVGGRGGELFF | TGCAGCGTTGGGGGCAGGGGAGGGGAGCTGTTTTTT | TRBJ2-2 | NA | TRBV29-1 | NA
CASSQEREWSFFDTGELFF | TGCGCCAGCAGCCAAGAACGGGAGTGGAGTTTTTTCGACACCGGGGAGCTGTTTTTT | TRBJ2-2 | NA | TRBV4-1 | NA
CASSLSTGRSQYF | TGTGCCAGCAGTTTATCGACAGGGCGGAGTCAGTACTTC | TRBJ2-4 | NA | TRBV27 | TRBD1
CASSQVGQGLTEAFF | TGCGCCAGCAGCCAAGTTGGACAGGGCTTGACTGAAGCTTTCTTT | TRBJ1-1 | NA | TRBV4-1 | TRBD1
CASSTQGPGANVLTF | TGCGCCAGCAGCACCCAGGGTCCTGGGGCCAACGTCCTGACTTTC | TRBJ2-6 | NA | TRBV5-1 | NA
CASSSGHLNQPQHF | TGTGCCAGCAGTTCGGGACACCTCAATCAGCCCCAGCATTTT | TRBJ1-5 | NA | TRBV28 | NA
CAFTSETQYF | TGTGCCTTCACGAGTGAGACCCAGTACTTC | TRBJ2-5 | NA | TRBV30 | NA
CASKTWTGAVYEQYF | TGTGCCAGCAAAACATGGACAGGGGCGGTCTACGAGCAGTACTTC | TRBJ2-7 | NA | TRBV6-5 | TRBD1
CASSRAGYGYTF | TGTGCCAGCAGCCGCGCGGGATATGGCTACACCTTC | TRBJ1-2 | NA | TRBV6-4 | NA